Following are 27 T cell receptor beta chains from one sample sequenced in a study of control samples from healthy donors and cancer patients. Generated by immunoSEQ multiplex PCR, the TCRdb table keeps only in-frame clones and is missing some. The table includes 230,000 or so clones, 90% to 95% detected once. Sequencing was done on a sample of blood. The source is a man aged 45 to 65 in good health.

CDR3 nucleotides: TGTGCCAGCAGTGACACAGGGCACGAGCAGTACGTC. It is translated as CASSDTGHEQYV. The V gene is TRBV6-4, the J gene TRBJ2-7, with D possibly being TRBD1 (6 bases). The CDR3 has 12 residues. V was clipped by 2 bases and J by 5 bases, with 7 bases between them. Germline CDR1 reads MRHNA; CDR2 reads SNTAGT.

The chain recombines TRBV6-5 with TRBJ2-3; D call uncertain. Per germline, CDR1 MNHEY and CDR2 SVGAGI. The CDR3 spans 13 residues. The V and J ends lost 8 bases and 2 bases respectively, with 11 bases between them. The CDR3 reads CASLPRVTDTQYF. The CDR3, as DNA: TGTGCCAGCCTTCCCCGGGTCACAGATACGCAGTATTTT.

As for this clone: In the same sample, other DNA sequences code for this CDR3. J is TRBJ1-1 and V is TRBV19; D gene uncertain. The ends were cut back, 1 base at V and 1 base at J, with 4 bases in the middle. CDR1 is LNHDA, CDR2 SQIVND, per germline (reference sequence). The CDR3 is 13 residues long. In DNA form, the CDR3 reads TGTGCCAGTAGTATAGCCAGGAACACTGAAGCTTTCTTT. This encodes CASSIARNTEAFF.

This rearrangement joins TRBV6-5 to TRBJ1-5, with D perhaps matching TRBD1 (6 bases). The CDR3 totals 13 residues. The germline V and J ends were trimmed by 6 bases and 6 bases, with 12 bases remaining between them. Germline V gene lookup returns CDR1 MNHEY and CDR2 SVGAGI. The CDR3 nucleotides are TGTGCCAGCAGCCAGGGGTTCAGTCAGCCCCAGCATTTT. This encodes CASSQGFSQPQHF.

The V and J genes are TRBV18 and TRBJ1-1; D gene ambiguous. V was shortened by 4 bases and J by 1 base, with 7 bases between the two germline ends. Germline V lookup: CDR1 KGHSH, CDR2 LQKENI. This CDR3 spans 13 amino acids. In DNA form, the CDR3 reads TGTGCCAGCTCACAAGACACGAACACTGAAGCTTTCTTT. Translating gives CASSQDTNTEAFF.

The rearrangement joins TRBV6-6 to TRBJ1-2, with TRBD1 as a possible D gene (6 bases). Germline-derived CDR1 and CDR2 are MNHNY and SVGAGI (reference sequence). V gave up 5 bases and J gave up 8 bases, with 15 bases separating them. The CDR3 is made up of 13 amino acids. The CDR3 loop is CASSREGDSGYTF. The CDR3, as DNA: TGTGCCAGCAGTCGTGAGGGGGATTCGGGCTACACCTTC.

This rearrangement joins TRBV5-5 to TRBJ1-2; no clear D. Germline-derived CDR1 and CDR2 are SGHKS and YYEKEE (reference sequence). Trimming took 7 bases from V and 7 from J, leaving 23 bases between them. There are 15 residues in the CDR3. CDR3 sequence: CASGFVNWAGSGYTF. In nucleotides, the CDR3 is TGTGCCAGCGGATTCGTTAATTGGGCGGGGAGTGGCTACACCTTC.

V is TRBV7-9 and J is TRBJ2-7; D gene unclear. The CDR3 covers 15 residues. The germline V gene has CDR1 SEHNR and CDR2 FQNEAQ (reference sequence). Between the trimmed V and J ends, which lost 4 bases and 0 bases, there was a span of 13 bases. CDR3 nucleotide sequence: TGTGCCAGCAGCTCGGGCCTGCGGAGCTCCTACGAGCAGTACGTC. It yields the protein CASSSGLRSSYEQYV.

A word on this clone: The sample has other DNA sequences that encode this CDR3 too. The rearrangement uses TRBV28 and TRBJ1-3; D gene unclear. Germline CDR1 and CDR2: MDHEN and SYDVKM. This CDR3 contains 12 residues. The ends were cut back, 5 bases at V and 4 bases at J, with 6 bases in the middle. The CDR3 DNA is TGTGCCAGCAGTCTCTCGGGAAACACCATATATTTT. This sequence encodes CASSLSGNTIYF.

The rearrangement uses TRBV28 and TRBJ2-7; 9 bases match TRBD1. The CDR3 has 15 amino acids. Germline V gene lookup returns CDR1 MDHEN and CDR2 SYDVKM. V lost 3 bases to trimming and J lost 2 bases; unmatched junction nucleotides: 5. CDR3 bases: TGTGCCAGCAGTTTTTCGGGGACAGGGACCTACGAGCAGTACTTC. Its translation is CASSFSGTGTYEQYF.

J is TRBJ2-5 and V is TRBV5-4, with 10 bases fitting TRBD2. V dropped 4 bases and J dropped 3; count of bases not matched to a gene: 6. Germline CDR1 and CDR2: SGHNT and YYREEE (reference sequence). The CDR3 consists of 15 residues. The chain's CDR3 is CASSTTSGAKETQYF. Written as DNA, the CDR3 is TGTGCCAGCAGCACCACTAGCGGGGCAAAAGAGACCCAGTACTTC.

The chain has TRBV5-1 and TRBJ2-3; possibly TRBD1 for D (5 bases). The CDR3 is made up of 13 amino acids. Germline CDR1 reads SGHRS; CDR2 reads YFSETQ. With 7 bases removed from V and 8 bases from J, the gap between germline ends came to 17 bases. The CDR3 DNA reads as TGCGCCAGCCACTCCCCCGACCAGGGTACGCAGTATTTT. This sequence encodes CASHSPDQGTQYF.

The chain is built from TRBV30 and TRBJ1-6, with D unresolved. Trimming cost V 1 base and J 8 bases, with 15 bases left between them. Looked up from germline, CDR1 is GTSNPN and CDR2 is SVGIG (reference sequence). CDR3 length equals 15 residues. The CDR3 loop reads CAWSAGMVRDSPLHF. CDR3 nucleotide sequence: TGTGCCTGGAGTGCCGGGATGGTGAGAGATTCACCCCTCCACTTT.

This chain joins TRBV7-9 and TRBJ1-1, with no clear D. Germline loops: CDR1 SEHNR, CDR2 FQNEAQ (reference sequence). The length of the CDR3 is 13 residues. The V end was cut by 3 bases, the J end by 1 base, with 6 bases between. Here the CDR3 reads CASSFDPNTEAFF. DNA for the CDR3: TGTGCCAGCAGCTTCGATCCGAACACTGAAGCTTTCTTT.

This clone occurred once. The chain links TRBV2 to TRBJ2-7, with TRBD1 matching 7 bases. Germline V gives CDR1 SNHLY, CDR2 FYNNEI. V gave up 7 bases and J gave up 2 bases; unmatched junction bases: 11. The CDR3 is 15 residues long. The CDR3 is CASNEGTAITYEQYF. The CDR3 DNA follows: TGTGCCAGCAACGAAGGGACAGCCATAACCTACGAGCAGTACTTC.

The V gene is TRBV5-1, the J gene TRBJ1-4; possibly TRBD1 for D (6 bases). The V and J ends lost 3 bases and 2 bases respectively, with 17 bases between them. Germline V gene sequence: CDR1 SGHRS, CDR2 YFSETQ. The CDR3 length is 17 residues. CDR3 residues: CASSSRLQGSTNEKLFF. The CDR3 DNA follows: TGCGCCAGCAGCTCACGTTTACAGGGATCCACTAATGAAAAACTGTTTTTT.

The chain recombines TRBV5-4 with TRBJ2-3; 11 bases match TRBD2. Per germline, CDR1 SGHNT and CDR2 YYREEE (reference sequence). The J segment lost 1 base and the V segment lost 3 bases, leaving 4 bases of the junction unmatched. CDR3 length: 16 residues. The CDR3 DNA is TGTGCCAGCAGCTGGGCGACTAGCGGGGGCACAGATACGCAGTATTTT. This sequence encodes CASSWATSGGTDTQYF.

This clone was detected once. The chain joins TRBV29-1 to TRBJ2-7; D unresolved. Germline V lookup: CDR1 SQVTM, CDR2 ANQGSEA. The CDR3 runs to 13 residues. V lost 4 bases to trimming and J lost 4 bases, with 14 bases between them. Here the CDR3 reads CSVAAANRYEQYF. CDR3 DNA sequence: TGCAGCGTTGCTGCGGCTAACAGATACGAGCAGTACTTC.

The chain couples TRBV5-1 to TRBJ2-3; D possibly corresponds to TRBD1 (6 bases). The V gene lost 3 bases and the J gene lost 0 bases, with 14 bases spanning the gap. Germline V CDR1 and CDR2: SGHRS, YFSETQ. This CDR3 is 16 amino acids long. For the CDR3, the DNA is TGCGCCAGCAGCTCGAACGCAGGGGCTAGCACAGATACGCAGTATTTT. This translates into CASSSNAGASTDTQYF.

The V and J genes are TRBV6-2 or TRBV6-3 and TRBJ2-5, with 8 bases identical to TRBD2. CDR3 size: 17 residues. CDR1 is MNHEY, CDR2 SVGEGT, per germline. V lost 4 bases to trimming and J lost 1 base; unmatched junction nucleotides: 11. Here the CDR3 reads CASSSPLGLAGQETQYF. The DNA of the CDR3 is TGTGCCAGCAGTTCCCCTTTAGGCCTAGCGGGCCAAGAGACCCAGTACTTC.

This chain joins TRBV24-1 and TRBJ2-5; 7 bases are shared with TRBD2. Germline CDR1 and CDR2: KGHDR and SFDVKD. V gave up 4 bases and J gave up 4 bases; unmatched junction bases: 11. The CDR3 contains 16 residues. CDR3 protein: CATSEPRGRMGETQYF. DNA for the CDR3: TGTGCCACCAGTGAGCCGCGGGGGAGGATGGGAGAGACCCAGTACTTC.

The DNA of the CDR3 is TGTGCCAGCAGCTTAGGCGGGGGCCGCCTTAATTCACCCCTCCACTTT. Translation gives CASSLGGGRLNSPLHF. The chain recombines TRBV7-2 with TRBJ1-6, with D maybe TRBD1 (6 bases). With 1 base removed from V and 6 bases from J, the gap between germline ends came to 13 bases. CDR3 length equals 16 residues. Germline CDR1 and CDR2: SGHTA and FQGNSA.

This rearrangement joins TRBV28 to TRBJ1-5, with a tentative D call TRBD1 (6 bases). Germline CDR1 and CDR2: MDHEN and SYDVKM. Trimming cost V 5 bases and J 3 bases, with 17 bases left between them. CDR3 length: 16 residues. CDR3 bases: TGTGCCAGCAGTATAACAACGGGGGGCATCAATCAGCCCCAGCATTTT. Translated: CASSITTGGINQPQHF. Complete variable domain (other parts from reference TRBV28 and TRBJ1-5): DVKVTQSSRYLVKRTGEKVFLECVQDMDHENMFWYRQDPGLGLRLIYFSYDVKMKEKGDIPEGYSVSREKKERFSLILESASTNQTSMYLCASSITTGGINQPQHFGDGTRLSIL.

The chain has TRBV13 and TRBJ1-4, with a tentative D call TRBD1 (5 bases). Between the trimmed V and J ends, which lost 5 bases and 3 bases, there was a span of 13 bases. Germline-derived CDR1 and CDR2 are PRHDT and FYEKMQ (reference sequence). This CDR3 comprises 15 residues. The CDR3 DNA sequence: TGTGCCAGCAGCCCCCGCAGGGCGGCTAATGAAAAACTGTTTTTT. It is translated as CASSPRRAANEKLFF.

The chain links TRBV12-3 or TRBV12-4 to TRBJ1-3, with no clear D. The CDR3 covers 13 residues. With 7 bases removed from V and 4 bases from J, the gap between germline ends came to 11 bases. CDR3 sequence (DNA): TGTGCCAGCACGGGAGGGTCAGGAAACACCATATATTTT. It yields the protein CASTGGSGNTIYF.

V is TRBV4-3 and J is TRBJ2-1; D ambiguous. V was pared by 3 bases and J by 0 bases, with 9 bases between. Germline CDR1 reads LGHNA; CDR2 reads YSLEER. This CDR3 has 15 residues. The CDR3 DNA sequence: TGCGCCAGCAGCCAGGGTGGTAGCTCCTACAATGAGCAGTTCTTC. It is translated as CASSQGGSSYNEQFF.

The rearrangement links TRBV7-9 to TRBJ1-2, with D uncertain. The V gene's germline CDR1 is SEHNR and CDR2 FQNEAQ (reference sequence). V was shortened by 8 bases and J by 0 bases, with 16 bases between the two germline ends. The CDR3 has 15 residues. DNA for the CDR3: TGTGCCAGCCGGGAGATGGAGATTTCTAACTATGGCTACACCTTC. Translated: CASREMEISNYGYTF.